The clone carrying this T cell receptor beta chain has a handful of counts. Its antigen remains unidentified. The record originates from a study of regulatory T cells in long-lasting Graves disease. Study at large: For a period under 3 months, newly diagnosed Graves' patients had taken antithyroid drugs. Study-wide findings and caveats: Public clonotype sharing was higher in persistent than newly diagnosed patients.

Time point noted: newly diagnosed GD, antithyroid drugs for less than 3 months. PBMC-extracted RNA yielded the TCR library. American Thyroid Association guidelines defined Graves' disease diagnosis. To make TCR beta libraries, researchers used iRepertoire HTBI primers and Arm-PCR of CDR3 regions. TCRdb reprocessed the multiplex PCR reads with MiXCR, giving one entry per CDR3 protein. This sample carries 550,000 to 650,000 distinct CDR3 sequences, about 16% of them seen once, and the ten largest clones take around 12%. These data are also associated with another study on T cells in Graves' hyperthyroidism and ophthalmopathy. As that study records: Diagnosis rested on symptoms, serum thyroxine and TRAb, thyroid ultrasound, and orbital computed tomography.

This clonotype was sampled from a man aged 18 to 30 with Graves disease. Sequenced here: peripheral blood mononuclear cells (PBMCs), sampled at new diagnosis, from a patient treated with antithyroid drugs.

The CDR3 protein is CASTTSSGNTIYF. For the CDR3, the DNA is TGTGCCAGCACCACATCGTCCGGAAACACCATATATTTT. The chain recombines TRBV7-8 with TRBJ1-3; D remains unclear. V dropped 7 bases and J dropped 4 bases, with 11 bases sitting between them. Germline lookup yields CDR1 SGHVS and CDR2 FQNEAQ. The CDR3 loop spans 13 amino acids.